These 23 T cell receptor beta chains originate from one sample sequenced in a study of T cells in Graves' hyperthyroidism and ophthalmopathy. Amplification of TCR beta CDR3 regions was performed using RNA transcripts as template. HTBI primers were used for first-round RT-PCR of the TCR CDR3. Each CDR3 protein gets one entry after TCRdb re-called the multiplex PCR reads with MiXCR. The sample has around 200,000 distinct CDR3 sequences; more than 15% are singletons. The material sequenced was blood. All receptors come from a woman aged 45-65 years with Graves' hyperthyroidism.

Ten or more counts support this clonotype. This chain uses TRBV7-2 with TRBJ1-1; D not certain. The CDR3 sequence is 14 residues long. Trimming removed 0 bases from V and 3 bases from J, with 8 bases in between. Looked up from germline, CDR1 is SGHTA and CDR2 is FQGNSA. In DNA, the CDR3 is TGTGCCAGCAGCTTAGCCTACGGATACACTGAAGCTTTCTTT. It specifies CASSLAYGYTEAFF.

This clonotype showed up many times. The rearrangement joins TRBV9 to TRBJ2-3; maybe TRBD2 (5 bases). This CDR3 region has 16 residues. The V gene's germline CDR1 is SGDLS and CDR2 YYNGEE. Trimming took 0 bases from V and 0 from J, leaving 11 bases between them. The CDR3: CASSVVGRSSTDTQYF. The CDR3 DNA follows: TGTGCCAGCAGCGTAGTTGGGAGATCGAGCACAGATACGCAGTATTTT.

There are many counts of this clonotype. The chain links TRBV12-3 or TRBV12-4 to TRBJ1-2; TRBD1 matches at 11 bases. The CDR3 extends over 16 amino acids. Losses at the gene ends were 6 bases for V and 2 bases for J; bases not matched to a gene: 8. For the CDR3, the DNA is TGTGCCAGCAGCCCCTCGGGGGACAGGGGGAACTATGGCTACACCTTC. It specifies CASSPSGDRGNYGYTF.

In its sample, this clonotype was seen many times. The DNA of the CDR3 is TGTGCCAGCAGTTACTCGGGCAGCCGAACTAACTATGGCTACACCTTC. Translation: CASSYSGSRTNYGYTF. The chain uses TRBV6-2 or TRBV6-3 and TRBJ1-2; unclear D gene. The CDR3 covers 16 residues. Germline V CDR1 and CDR2: MNHEY, SVGEGT. Deletions cut 0 bases from V and 0 bases from J, with 11 bases between.

This clonotype has a count of ten or more. The chain couples TRBV6-1 to TRBJ1-6; the match to TRBD1 covers 7 bases. V was clipped by 4 bases and J by 7 bases; unmatched bases: 4. The CDR3 totals 14 residues. The V gene's germline CDR1 is MNHNS and CDR2 SASEGT. CDR3 DNA: TGTGCCAGCAGTGCCGACAGGGCGAATTCACCCCTCCACTTT. As protein: CASSADRANSPLHF.

This clonotype occurred many times. The chain is built from TRBV2 and TRBJ1-1; the D is unclear. The germline V gene has CDR1 SNHLY and CDR2 FYNNEI. The V end was cut by 0 bases, the J end by 5 bases, with 10 bases between. The CDR3 runs 14 residues. The DNA of the CDR3 is TGTGCCAGCAGTGAAGCCGCTCAGATTACTGAAGCTTTCTTT. Translated: CASSEAAQITEAFF.

The sample holds a few counts of this clonotype. The chain uses TRBV18 and TRBJ1-3; 7 nucleotides match TRBD1. The CDR3 extends over 15 amino acids. Germline CDR1 is KGHSH and CDR2 is LQKENI. J lost 2 bases, V lost 2 bases, and 3 bases had no gene match. Here the CDR3 reads CASSPSTGPGNTIYF. The DNA of the CDR3 is TGTGCCAGCTCACCATCGACAGGGCCTGGAAACACCATATATTTT.

This clonotype was detected many times. The chain carries TRBV7-9 and TRBJ2-1; the match to TRBD1 covers 8 bases. With V trimmed by 5 bases and J by 8 bases, 14 bases remained unmatched. CDR1 SEHNR and CDR2 FQNEAQ come from the germline V gene (reference sequence). The CDR3 spans 16 residues. The CDR3 DNA reads TGTGCCAGCAGCCCCCCTGGGGCCCAGGGGGCGGATGAGCAGTTCTTC. Protein product: CASSPPGAQGADEQFF.

The table lists this clonotype with many counts. The chain employs TRBV27 and TRBJ1-2, with 10 bases lining up with TRBD1. Looked up from germline, CDR1 is MNHEY and CDR2 is SMNVEV (reference sequence). The CDR3 covers 13 residues. The V segment lost 3 bases and the J segment 8 bases; nucleotides outside the gene matches: 3. The chain's CDR3 is CASSLRDRGGYTF. DNA for the CDR3: TGTGCCAGCAGTTTGAGGGACAGGGGCGGCTACACCTTC.

A note on this clonotype: One junction end disagrees with the germline gene, perhaps due to a read error. The chain uses TRBV5-1 and TRBJ1-1, with a tentative D call TRBD1 (6 bases). This CDR3 contains 13 residues. Germline-derived CDR1 and CDR2 are SGHRS and YFSETQ. CDR3 sequence (DNA): TGTGCCAGCAGCGTTACAGGGTCCACTGAAGCTTTCTTT. It codes for CASSVTGSTEAFF.

This clonotype was recorded at least ten times. This sequence joins TRBV13 and TRBJ1-1, with D possibly TRBD1 on 5 matching bases. This CDR3 comprises 14 residues. Trimming took 5 bases from V and 5 from J, leaving 15 bases between them. CDR1 is PRHDT and CDR2 is FYEKMQ in the germline V gene (reference sequence). In DNA, the CDR3 is TGTGCCAGCAGCATGGGACGGCCGGAGACTGAAGCTTTCTTT. Translated, it gives CASSMGRPETEAFF.

This clonotype was detected ten times or more. The rearrangement links TRBV12-3 or TRBV12-4 to TRBJ2-3, with 7 bases that match TRBD2. Trimming at V came to 7 bases and at J to 2 bases, leaving 12 bases not matched to a gene. The length of the CDR3 is 16 residues. The CDR3 DNA reads TGTGCCAGCACCACAACTGGAGCGGGGCACACAGATACGCAGTATTTT. Amino acid sequence: CASTTTGAGHTDTQYF.

This chain links TRBV6-6 with TRBJ2-5; no reliable D call. V lost 0 bases, J lost 6 bases, and 14 bases lay in between. Germline CDR1 reads MNHNY; CDR2 reads SVGAGI (reference sequence). CDR3 length: 15 amino acids. Here the CDR3 reads CASSYSRSFWQTQYF. The CDR3 DNA is TGTGCCAGCAGTTACTCCCGGTCTTTCTGGCAGACCCAGTACTTC.

This clonotype was seen many times. The chain carries TRBV3-1 and TRBJ1-1; unclear D gene. This CDR3 has 14 residues. Germline-derived CDR1 and CDR2 are LGHDT and YNNKEL (reference sequence). V shed 3 bases and J shed 6 bases, with 14 bases lying between them. Written as DNA, the CDR3 is TGTGCCAGCAGCCATGTGACATCCGGCGCTGAAGCTTTCTTT. Amino acid sequence: CASSHVTSGAEAFF.

This clonotype occurred many times. The J gene is TRBJ2-1, the V gene TRBV7-9; 8 nucleotides match TRBD2. CDR1 and CDR2 from the germline V gene are SEHNR and FQNEAQ (reference sequence). J was trimmed by 7 bases and V by 3 bases; bases with no gene match: 8. This CDR3 region has 15 residues. CDR3 nucleotide sequence: TGTGCCAGCAGCTTTTTAGCGGGGTCTGGGAATGAGCAGTTCTTC. It translates to CASSFLAGSGNEQFF.

V and J are TRBV19 and TRBJ1-2, with a tentative D call TRBD1 (6 bases). The CDR3 sequence is 14 residues long. The germline gives CDR1 LNHDA, CDR2 SQIVND (reference sequence). The ends were cut back, 7 bases at V and 7 bases at J, with 19 bases in the middle. The CDR3 sequence is CASNTGARRGGYTF. In DNA, the CDR3 is TGTGCCAGTAATACGGGGGCGAGAAGAGGTGGCTACACCTTC.

This clonotype was recorded many times. The rearrangement links TRBV5-1 to TRBJ2-7; 11 bases align to TRBD1. Germline assignment: CDR1 SGHRS and CDR2 YFSETQ. J gave up 1 base and V 4 bases, and 13 bases lay outside the gene matches. CDR3 length equals 18 residues. CDR3 amino acids: CASSPGQGAIQVSYEQYF. The CDR3 bases are TGCGCCAGCAGCCCAGGACAGGGGGCGATTCAGGTATCCTACGAGCAGTACTTC.

This clonotype came up many times. The CDR3 sequence: CASSMRSGNTEAFF. The CDR3 nucleotides read TGTGCCAGTAGTATGAGGTCCGGGAACACTGAAGCTTTCTTT. The genes are TRBV19 and TRBJ1-1; D is unresolved. Germline V gene sequence: CDR1 LNHDA, CDR2 SQIVND (reference sequence). This CDR3 region has 14 residues. Trimming took 3 bases from V and 1 from J, leaving 9 bases between them.

Ten or more counts support this clonotype. This chain joins TRBV19 and TRBJ1-3; D unclear. The CDR3 length is 13 residues. Germline CDR1 and CDR2: LNHDA and SQIVND (reference sequence). V gave up 6 bases and J gave up 0 bases, with 6 bases separating them. DNA for the CDR3: TGTGCCAGTAGCCTCATCTCTGGAAACACCATATATTTT. Translated: CASSLISGNTIYF.

The chain uses TRBV6-1 and TRBJ2-4; no firm D call. The ends were cut back, 2 bases at V and 1 base at J, with 12 bases in the middle. Germline V gives CDR1 MNHNS, CDR2 SASEGT. There are 16 residues in the CDR3. The CDR3 sequence is CASSEIGRSAKNIQYF. The CDR3 DNA reads as TGTGCCAGCAGTGAAATCGGCCGGTCGGCCAAAAACATTCAGTACTTC.

This clonotype has ten or more counts. The chain has TRBV12-3 or TRBV12-4 and TRBJ2-2, with D perhaps being TRBD1 or TRBD2 (5 bases each). The CDR3 runs to 17 residues. The V end was cut by 3 bases, the J end by 2 bases, with 16 bases between. CDR3 protein: CASSLLSGRDNTGELFF. As DNA, the CDR3 is TGTGCCAGCAGTTTGCTTTCGGGACGGGACAACACCGGGGAGCTGTTTTTT.

The table lists this clonotype with many counts. The rearrangement joins TRBV5-1 to TRBJ2-7; the D gene is possibly TRBD2 (5 bases). The V and J ends lost 2 bases and 2 bases respectively, with 11 bases between them. The CDR3 length is 14 residues. Germline values: CDR1 SGHRS, CDR2 YFSETQ. The CDR3 DNA sequence: TGCGCCAGCAGCTTTGGTTCCGGGACCTACGAGCAGTACTTC. Translated, it gives CASSFGSGTYEQYF.

The gene calls are TRBV6-1 and TRBJ2-1, with 10 bases matching TRBD1. The CDR3 has 15 amino acids. Trimming took 6 bases from V and 5 from J; bases not matched to a gene: 7. In germline, CDR1 is MNHNS, CDR2 SASEGT. DNA for the CDR3: TGTGCCAGCAGCCTTGGACAGGGGGGGCACAATGAGCAGTTCTTC. Translated, it gives CASSLGQGGHNEQFF.